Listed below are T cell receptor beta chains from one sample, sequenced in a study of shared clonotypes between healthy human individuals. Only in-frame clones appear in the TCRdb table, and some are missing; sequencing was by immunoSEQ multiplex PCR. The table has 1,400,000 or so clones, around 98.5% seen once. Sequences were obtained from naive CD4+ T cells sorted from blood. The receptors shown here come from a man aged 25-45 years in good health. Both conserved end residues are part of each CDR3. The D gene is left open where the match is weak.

CDR3 protein: CASVGGQVQETQYF
CDR3 DNA: TGTGCCAGCGTAGGGGGACAGGTCCAAGAGACCCAGTACTTC
J gene: TRBJ2-5
D gene: TRBD1
V gene: TRBV18

CDR3 protein: CASSTGVSGELFF
CDR3 DNA: TGCGCCAGCAGCACTGGAGTGTCCGGGGAGCTGTTTTTT
J gene: TRBJ2-2
D gene: NA
V gene: TRBV5-1

CDR3 protein: CASSSGTSGRNTQYF
CDR3 DNA: TGCGCCAGCAGCTCAGGGACTAGCGGGAGAAATACGCAGTATTTT
J gene: TRBJ2-3
D gene: TRBD2
V gene: TRBV5-1

CDR3 protein: CASNPSGTSYEQYF
CDR3 DNA: TGTGCCAGCAATCCTAGCGGGACCTCCTACGAGCAGTACTTC
J gene: TRBJ2-7
D gene: TRBD2
V gene: TRBV28

CDR3 protein: CASSPRGQLEAFF
CDR3 DNA: TGTGCCAGCTCACCAAGAGGACAGCTTGAAGCTTTCTTT
J gene: TRBJ1-1
D gene: NA
V gene: TRBV18

CDR3 protein: CASSDSGTGIDEQYF
CDR3 DNA: TGTGCCAGCAGTGACTCCGGGACAGGGATCGACGAGCAGTACTTC
J gene: TRBJ2-7
D gene: TRBD1
V gene: TRBV9

CDR3 protein: CAWSVGPYEQYF
CDR3 DNA: TGTGCCTGGAGTGTAGGGCCATACGAGCAGTACTTC
J gene: TRBJ2-7
D gene: NA
V gene: TRBV30

CDR3 protein: CASSLVQGGVGEQYF
CDR3 DNA: TGTGCCAGCAGCTTAGTGCAGGGAGGAGTTGGAGAGCAGTACTTC
J gene: TRBJ2-7
D gene: NA
V gene: TRBV7-9

CDR3 protein: CASSIGHLSSGANVLTF
CDR3 DNA: TGTGCCAGCAGCATTGGACACTTGAGCTCTGGGGCCAACGTCCTGACTTTC
J gene: TRBJ2-6
D gene: NA
V gene: TRBV9

CDR3 protein: CATSRSSGGELFF
CDR3 DNA: TGTGCCACCAGCCGGAGTAGTGGCGGGGAGCTGTTTTTT
J gene: TRBJ2-2
D gene: NA
V gene: TRBV15

CDR3 protein: CASSPAGGGPNEQFF
CDR3 DNA: TGTGCCAGCAGTCCGGCCGGGGGAGGGCCAAATGAGCAGTTCTTC
J gene: TRBJ2-1
D gene: TRBD2
V gene: TRBV5-4

CDR3 protein: CASSTFWDQPQHF
CDR3 DNA: TGTGCCAGCAGTACTTTTTGGGATCAGCCCCAGCATTTT
J gene: TRBJ1-5
D gene: NA
V gene: TRBV2

CDR3 protein: CASSPGRGGEQFF
CDR3 DNA: TGTGCCAGCAGTCCGGGGAGGGGAGGAGAGCAGTTCTTC
J gene: TRBJ2-1
D gene: TRBD2
V gene: TRBV7-8